This entry is about one T cell receptor (beta chain). The antigen is not known. The CDR3 is made up of 16 amino acids. Germline V lookup: CDR1 MNHEY, CDR2 SMNVEV (reference sequence). V lost 3 bases, J lost 0 bases, and 13 bases lay in between. PCR amplification relied on 60 Vbeta primers (plus 13 Jbeta primers). Assay used: immunoSEQ multiplex PCR; TCRdb lists only in-frame clones, some missing. The top ten clones hold 5.8% of a sample with approximately 100,000 clones, 60% to 80% of them seen once. This entry is derived from a study of cytomegalovirus exposure and HLA in healthy donors. Study-wide results and caveats: In an earlier analysis, productive rearrangement rates for most beta V segments clustered near 87% or 30%. Available immune exposure information covered CMV serostatus only. Per published accounts, TCR beta sequences correctly predicted the HLA-A and HLA-B alleles of most subjects.

This chain joins TRBV27 and TRBJ2-3; D not resolved. The sequence was obtained from a man aged 55 to 70 in good health and CMV-seropositive. Sequencing was performed on PBMCs. CDR3 amino acids: CASSLASIPSTDTQYF. The DNA for the CDR3 is TGTGCCAGCAGTTTGGCTTCGATCCCTAGCACAGATACGCAGTATTTT.